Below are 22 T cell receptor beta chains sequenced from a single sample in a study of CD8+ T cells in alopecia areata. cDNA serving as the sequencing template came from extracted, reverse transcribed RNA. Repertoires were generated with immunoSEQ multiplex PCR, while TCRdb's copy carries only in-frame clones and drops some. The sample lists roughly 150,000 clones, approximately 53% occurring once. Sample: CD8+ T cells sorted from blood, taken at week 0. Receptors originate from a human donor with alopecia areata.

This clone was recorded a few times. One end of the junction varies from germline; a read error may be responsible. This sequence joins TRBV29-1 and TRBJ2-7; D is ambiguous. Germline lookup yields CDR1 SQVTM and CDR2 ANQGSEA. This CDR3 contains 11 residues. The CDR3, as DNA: TGCAGCGTTTTGGGGTCCTCCGAGCAGTACTTC. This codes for CSVLGSSEQYF.

Here the CDR3 reads CAWITGTEAFF. CDR3 nucleotides: TGTGCCTGGATAACAGGGACTGAAGCTTTCTTT. The chain combines TRBV30 with TRBJ1-1; possible D gene TRBD1, 6 bases. The length of the CDR3 is 11 residues. V was cut by 4 bases and J by 5 bases, with 8 bases left in between. Per germline, CDR1 GTSNPN and CDR2 SVGIG (reference sequence).

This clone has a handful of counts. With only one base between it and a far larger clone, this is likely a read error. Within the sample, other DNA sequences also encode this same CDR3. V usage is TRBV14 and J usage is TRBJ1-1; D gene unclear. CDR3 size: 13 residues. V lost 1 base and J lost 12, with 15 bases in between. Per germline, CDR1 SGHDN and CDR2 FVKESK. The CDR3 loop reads CASSQVSRGSTFF. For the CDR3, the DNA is TGTGCCAGCAGCCAAGTTTCTCGAGGCAGCACTTTCTTT.

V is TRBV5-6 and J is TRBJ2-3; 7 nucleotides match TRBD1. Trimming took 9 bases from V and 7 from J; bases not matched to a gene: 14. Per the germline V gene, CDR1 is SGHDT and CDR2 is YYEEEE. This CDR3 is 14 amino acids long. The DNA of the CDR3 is TGTGCCACCCAACAGGGGACGTTTTTGAATACGCAGTATTTT. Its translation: CATQQGTFLNTQYF.

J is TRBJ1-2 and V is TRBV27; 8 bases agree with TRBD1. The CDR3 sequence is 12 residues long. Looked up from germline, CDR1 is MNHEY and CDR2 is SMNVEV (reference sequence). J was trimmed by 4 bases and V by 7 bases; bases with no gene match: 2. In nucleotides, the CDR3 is TGTGCCAGCAAGACAGGGGTCTATGGCTACACCTTC. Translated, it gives CASKTGVYGYTF.

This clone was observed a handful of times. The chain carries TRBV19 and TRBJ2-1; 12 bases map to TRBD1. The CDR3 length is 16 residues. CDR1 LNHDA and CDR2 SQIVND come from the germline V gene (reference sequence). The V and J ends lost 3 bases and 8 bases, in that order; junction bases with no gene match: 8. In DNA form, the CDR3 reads TGTGCCAGTAGTATCACCGGGACAGGGGGCCTGGATGAGCAGTTCTTC. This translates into CASSITGTGGLDEQFF.

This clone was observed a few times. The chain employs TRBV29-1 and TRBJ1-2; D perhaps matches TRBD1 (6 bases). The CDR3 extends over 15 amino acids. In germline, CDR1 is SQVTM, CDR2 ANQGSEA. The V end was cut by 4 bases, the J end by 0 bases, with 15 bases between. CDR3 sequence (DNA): TGCAGCGTTGGGCGGGGGCAGGACCCTAACTATGGCTACACCTTC. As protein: CSVGRGQDPNYGYTF.

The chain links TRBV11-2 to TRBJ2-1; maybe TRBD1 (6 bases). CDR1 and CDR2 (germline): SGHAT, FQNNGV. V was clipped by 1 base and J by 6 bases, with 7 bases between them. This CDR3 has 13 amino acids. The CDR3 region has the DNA TGTGCCAGCAGCTTAGTAGGGGGCAATGAGCAGTTCTTC. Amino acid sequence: CASSLVGGNEQFF.

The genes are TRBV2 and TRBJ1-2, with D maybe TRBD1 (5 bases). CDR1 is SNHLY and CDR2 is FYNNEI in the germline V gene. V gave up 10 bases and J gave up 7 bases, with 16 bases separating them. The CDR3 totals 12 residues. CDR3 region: CATVKRGSGYTF. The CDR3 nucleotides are TGTGCCACCGTAAAGAGGGGTTCTGGCTACACCTTC.

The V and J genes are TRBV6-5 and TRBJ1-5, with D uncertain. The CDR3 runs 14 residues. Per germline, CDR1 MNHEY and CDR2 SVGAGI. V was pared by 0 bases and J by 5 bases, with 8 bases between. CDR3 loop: CASSYSDEDQPQHF. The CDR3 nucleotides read TGTGCCAGCAGTTACTCGGACGAGGATCAGCCCCAGCATTTT.

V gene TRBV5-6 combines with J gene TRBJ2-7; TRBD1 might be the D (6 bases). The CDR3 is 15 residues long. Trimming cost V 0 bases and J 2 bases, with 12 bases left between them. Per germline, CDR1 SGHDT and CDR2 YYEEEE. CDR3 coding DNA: TGTGCCAGCAGCTTGGGGGACATCTCAACCTACGAGCAGTACTTC. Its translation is CASSLGDISTYEQYF.

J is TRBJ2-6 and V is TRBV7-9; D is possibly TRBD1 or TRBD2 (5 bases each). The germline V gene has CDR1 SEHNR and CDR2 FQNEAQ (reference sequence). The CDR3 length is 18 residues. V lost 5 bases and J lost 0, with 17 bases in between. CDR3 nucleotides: TGTGCCAGCAGCGGTACCGGGACCTTCCCCTCTGGGGCCAACGTCCTGACTTTC. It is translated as CASSGTGTFPSGANVLTF.

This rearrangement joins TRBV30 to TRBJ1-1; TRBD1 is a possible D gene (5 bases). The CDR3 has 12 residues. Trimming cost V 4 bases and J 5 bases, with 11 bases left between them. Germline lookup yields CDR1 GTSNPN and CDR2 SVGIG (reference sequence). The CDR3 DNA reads TGTGCCTGGACAGGGAGGAGAACTGAAGCTTTCTTT. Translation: CAWTGRRTEAFF.

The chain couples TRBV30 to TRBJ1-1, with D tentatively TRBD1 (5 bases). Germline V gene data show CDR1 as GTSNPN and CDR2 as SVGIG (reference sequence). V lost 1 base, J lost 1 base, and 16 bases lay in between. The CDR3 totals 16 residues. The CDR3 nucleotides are TGTGCCTGGAGTGAATGGCCAACAGGTTCGAACACTGAAGCTTTCTTT. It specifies CAWSEWPTGSNTEAFF.

DNA for the CDR3: TGCAGCGTCACTACCGCAGGGGAAGATGAGCAGTTCTTC. Translation gives CSVTTAGEDEQFF. J is TRBJ2-1 and V is TRBV29-1, with D perhaps matching TRBD1 (6 bases). This CDR3 spans 13 amino acids. V was cut by 6 bases and J by 8 bases, with 17 bases left in between. In germline, CDR1 is SQVTM, CDR2 ANQGSEA.

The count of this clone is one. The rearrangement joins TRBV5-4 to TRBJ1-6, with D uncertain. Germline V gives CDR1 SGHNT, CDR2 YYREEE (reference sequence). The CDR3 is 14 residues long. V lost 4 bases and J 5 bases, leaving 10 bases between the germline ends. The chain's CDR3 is CASSEEADNSPLHF. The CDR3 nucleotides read TGTGCCAGCAGCGAGGAAGCGGATAATTCACCCCTCCACTTT.

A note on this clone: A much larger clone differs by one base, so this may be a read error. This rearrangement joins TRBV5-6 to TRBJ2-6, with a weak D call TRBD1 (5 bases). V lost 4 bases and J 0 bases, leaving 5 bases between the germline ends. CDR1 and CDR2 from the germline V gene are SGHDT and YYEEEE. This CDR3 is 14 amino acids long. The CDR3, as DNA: TGTGCCAGCAGCGACAGCTCTGGGGCCAACGTCCTGACTTTC. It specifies CASSDSSGANVLTF.

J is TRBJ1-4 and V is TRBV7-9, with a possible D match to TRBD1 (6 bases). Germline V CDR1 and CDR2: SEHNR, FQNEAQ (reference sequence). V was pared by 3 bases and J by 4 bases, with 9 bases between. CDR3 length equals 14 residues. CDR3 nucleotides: TGTGCCAGCAGCTTCCACAGGGATAATGAAAAACTGTTTTTT. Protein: CASSFHRDNEKLFF.

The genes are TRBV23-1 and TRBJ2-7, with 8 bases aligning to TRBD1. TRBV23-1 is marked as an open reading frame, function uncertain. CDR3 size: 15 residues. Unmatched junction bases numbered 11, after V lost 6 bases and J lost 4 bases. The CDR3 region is CASSPPDRAWYEQYF. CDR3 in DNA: TGCGCCAGCAGCCCACCGGACAGGGCGTGGTACGAGCAGTACTTC.

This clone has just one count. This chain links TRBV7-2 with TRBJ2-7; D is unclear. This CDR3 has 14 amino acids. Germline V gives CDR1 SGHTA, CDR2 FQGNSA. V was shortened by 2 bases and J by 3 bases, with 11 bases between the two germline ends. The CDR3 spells CASSLYLGNYEQYF. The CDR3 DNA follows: TGTGCCAGCAGCTTATATCTAGGTAACTACGAGCAGTACTTC. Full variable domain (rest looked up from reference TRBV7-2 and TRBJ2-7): GAGVSQSPSNKVTEKGKDVELRCDPISGHTALYWYRQSLGQGLEFLIYFQGNSAPDKSGLPSDRFSAERTGGSVSTLTIQRTQQEDSAVYLCASSLYLGNYEQYFGPGTRLTVT.

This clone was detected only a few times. The CDR3 sequence: CAWSETWNTEAFF. Written as DNA, the CDR3 is TGTGCCTGGAGCGAAACTTGGAACACTGAAGCTTTCTTT. This sequence joins TRBV30 and TRBJ1-1; D is undetermined. This CDR3 is built from 13 residues. Deletions cut 3 bases from V and 1 base from J, with 9 bases between. Germline values: CDR1 GTSNPN, CDR2 SVGIG (reference sequence).

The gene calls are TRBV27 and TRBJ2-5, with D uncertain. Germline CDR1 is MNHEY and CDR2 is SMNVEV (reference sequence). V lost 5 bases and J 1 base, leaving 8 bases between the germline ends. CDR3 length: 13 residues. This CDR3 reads CASSAGPQETQYF. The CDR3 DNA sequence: TGTGCCAGCAGTGCAGGTCCCCAAGAGACCCAGTACTTC.